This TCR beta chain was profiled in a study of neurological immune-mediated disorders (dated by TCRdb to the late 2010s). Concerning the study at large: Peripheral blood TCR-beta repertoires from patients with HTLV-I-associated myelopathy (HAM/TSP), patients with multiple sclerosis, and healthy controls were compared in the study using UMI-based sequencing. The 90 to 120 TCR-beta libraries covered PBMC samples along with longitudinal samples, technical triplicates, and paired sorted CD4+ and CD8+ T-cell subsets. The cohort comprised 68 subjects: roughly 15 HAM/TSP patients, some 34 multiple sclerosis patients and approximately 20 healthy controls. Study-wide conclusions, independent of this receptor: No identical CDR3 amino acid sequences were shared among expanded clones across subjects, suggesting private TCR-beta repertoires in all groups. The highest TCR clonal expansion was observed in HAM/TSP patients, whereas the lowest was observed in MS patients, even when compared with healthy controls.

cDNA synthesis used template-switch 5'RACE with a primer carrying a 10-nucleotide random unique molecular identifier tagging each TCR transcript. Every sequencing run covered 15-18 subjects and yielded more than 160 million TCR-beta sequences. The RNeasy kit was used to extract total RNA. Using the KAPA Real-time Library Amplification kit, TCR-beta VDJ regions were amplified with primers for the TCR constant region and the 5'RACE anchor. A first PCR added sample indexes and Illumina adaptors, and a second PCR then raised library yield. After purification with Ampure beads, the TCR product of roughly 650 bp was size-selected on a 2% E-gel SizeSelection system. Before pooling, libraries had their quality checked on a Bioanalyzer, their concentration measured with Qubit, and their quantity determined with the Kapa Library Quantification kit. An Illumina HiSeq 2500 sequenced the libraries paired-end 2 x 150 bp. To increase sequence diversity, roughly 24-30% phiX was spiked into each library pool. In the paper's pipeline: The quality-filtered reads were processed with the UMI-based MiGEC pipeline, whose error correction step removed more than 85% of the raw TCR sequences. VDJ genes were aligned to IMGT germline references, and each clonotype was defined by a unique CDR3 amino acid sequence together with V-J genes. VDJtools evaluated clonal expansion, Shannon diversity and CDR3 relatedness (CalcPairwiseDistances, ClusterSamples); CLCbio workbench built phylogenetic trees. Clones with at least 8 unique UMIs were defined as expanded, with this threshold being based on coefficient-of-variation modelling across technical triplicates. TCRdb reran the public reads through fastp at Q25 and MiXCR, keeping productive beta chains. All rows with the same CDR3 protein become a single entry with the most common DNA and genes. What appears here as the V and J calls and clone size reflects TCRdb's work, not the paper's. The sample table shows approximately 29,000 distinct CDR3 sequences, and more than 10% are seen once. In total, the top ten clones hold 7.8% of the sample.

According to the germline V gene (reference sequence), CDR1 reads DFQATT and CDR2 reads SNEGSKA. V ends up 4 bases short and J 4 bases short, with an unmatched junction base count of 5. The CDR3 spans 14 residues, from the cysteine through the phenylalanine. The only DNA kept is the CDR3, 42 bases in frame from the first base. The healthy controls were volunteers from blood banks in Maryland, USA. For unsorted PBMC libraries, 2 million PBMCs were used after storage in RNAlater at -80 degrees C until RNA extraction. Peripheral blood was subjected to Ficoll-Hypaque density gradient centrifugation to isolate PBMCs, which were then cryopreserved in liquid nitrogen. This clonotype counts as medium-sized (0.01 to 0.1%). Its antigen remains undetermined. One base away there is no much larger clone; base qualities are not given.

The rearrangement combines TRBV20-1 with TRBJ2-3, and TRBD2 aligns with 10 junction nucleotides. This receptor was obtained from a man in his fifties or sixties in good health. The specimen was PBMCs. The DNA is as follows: TGCAGTGCTATTCAAAGCGGGAGGGCAGATACGCAGTATTTT. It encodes CSAIQSGRADTQYF.